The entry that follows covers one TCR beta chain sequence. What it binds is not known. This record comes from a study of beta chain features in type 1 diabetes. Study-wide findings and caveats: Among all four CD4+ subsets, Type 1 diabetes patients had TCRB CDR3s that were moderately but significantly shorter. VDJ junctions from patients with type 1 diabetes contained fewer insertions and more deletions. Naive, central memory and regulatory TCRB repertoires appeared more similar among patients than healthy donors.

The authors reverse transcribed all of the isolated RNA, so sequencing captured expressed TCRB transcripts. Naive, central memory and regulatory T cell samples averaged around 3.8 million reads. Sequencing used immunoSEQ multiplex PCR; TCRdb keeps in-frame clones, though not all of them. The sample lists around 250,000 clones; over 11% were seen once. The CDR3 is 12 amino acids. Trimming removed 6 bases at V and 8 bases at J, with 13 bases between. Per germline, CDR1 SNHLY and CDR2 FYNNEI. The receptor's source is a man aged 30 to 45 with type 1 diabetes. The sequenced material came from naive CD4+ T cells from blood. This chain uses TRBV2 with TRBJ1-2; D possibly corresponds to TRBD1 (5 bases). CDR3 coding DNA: TGTGCCAGCAGGGGTTCGGGGGTAGGCTACACCTTC. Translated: CASRGSGVGYTF.